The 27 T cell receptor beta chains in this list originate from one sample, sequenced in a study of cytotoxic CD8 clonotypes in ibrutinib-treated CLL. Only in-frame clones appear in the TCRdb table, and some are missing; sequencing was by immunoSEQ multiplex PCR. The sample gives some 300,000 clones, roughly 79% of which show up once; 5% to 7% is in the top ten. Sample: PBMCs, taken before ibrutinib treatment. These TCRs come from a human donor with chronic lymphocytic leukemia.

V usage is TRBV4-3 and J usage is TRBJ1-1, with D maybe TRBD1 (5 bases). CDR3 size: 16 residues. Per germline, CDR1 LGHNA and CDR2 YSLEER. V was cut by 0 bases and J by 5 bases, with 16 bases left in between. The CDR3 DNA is TGCGCCAGCAGCCAAGAATCTCCAGGGATGGGAACTGAAGCTTTCTTT. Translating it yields CASSQESPGMGTEAFF.

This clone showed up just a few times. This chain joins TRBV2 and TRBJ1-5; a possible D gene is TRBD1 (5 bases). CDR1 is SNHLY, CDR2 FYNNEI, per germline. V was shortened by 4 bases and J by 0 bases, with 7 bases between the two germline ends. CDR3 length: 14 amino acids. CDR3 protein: CASSAGYSNQPQHF. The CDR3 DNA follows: TGTGCCAGCAGTGCAGGGTATAGCAATCAGCCCCAGCATTTT.

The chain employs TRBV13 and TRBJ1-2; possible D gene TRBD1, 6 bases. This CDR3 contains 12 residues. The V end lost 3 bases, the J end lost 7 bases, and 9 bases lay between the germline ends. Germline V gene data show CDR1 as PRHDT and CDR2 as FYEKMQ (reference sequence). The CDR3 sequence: CASSFGGRGYTF. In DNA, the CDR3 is TGTGCCAGCAGCTTTGGGGGCCGTGGCTACACCTTC.

CDR3 sequence: CASRETGGPHVKLFF. In DNA form, the CDR3 reads TGTGCCAGCAGAGAGACAGGGGGTCCCCATGTAAAACTGTTTTTT. This chain joins TRBV28 and TRBJ1-4; 9 positions match TRBD1. The V and J ends lost 6 bases and 10 bases, in that order; junction bases with no gene match: 12. This CDR3 contains 15 residues. Germline CDR1 and CDR2: MDHEN and SYDVKM.

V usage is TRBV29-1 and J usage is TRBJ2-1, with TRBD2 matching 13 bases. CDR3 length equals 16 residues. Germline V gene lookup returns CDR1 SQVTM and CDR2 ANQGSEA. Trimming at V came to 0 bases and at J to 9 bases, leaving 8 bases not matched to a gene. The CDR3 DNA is TGCAGCGTTGAAGATCCCGAGACTAGCGGGAGGTTTGAGCAGTTCTTC. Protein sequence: CSVEDPETSGRFEQFF.

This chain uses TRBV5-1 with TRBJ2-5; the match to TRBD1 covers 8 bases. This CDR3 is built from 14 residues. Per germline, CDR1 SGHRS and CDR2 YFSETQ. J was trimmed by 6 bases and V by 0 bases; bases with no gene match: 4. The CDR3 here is CASSLAGGAKTQYF. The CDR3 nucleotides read TGCGCCAGCAGCTTGGCAGGGGGCGCGAAGACCCAGTACTTC.

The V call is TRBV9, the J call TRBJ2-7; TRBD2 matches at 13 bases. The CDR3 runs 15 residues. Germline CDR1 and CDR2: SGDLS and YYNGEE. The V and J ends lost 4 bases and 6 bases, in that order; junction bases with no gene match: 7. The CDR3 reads CASSPWTSGSPEQYF. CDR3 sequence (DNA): TGTGCCAGCAGCCCATGGACTAGCGGGAGTCCCGAGCAGTACTTC.

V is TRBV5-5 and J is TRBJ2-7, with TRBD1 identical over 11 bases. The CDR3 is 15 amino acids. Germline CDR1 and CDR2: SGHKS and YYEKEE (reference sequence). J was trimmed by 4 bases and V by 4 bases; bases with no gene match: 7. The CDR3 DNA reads TGTGCCAGCAGCACCGGACAGGGGGCGCGGTACGAGCAGTACTTC. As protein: CASSTGQGARYEQYF.

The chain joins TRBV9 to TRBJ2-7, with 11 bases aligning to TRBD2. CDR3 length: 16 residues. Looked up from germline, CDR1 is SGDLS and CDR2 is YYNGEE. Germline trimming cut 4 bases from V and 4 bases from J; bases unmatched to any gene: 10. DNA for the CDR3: TGTGCCAGCAGCCCGCTAACTAGCGGGAGTTCGTACGAGCAGTACTTC. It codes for CASSPLTSGSSYEQYF.

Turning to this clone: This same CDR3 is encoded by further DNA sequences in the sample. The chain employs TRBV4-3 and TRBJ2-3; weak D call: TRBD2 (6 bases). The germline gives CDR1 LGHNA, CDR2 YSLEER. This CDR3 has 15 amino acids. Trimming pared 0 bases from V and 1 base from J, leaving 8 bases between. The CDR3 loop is CASSQESGRTDTQYF. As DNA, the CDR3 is TGCGCCAGCAGCCAAGAAAGCGGGCGCACAGATACGCAGTATTTT.

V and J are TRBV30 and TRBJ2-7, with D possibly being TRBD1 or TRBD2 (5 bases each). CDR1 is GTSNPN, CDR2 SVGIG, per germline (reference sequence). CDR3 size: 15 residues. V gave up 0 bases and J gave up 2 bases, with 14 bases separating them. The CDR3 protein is CAWSVVVEGPYEQYF. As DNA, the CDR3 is TGTGCCTGGAGTGTGGTCGTAGAGGGACCCTACGAGCAGTACTTC.

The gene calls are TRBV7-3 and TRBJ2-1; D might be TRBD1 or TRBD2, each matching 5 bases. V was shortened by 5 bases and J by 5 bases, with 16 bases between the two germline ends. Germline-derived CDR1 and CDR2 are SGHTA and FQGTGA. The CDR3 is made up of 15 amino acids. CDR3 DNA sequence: TGTGCCAGCAGCGTATTCCGGGGACGGAACAATGAGCAGTTCTTC. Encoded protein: CASSVFRGRNNEQFF. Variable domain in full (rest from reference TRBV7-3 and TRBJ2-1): GAGVSQTPSNKVTEKGKYVELRCDPISGHTALYWYRQSLGQGPEFLIYFQGTGAADDSGLPNDRFFAVRPEGSVSTLKIQRTERGDSAVYLCASSVFRGRNNEQFFGPGTRLTVL.

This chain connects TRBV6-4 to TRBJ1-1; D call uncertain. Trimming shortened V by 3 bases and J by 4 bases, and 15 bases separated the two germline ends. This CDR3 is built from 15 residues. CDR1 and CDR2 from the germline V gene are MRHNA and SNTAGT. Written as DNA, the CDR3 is TGTGCCAGCAGTGAATTTCCCAGTGGGAGCACTGAAGCTTTCTTT. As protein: CASSEFPSGSTEAFF.

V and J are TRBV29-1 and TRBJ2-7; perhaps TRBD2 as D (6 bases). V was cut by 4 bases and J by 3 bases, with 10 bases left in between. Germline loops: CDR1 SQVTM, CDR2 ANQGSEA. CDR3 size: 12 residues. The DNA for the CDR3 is TGCAGCGTTGCGGCCGGGGGCTACGAGCAGTACTTC. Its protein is CSVAAGGYEQYF.

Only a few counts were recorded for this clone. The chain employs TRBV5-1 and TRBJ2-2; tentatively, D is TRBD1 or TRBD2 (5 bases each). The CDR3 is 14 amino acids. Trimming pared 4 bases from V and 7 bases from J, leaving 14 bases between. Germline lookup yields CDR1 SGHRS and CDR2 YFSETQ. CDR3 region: CASSVGTSGGELFF. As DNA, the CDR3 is TGCGCCAGCAGCGTCGGGACGTCGGGCGGGGAGCTGTTTTTT.

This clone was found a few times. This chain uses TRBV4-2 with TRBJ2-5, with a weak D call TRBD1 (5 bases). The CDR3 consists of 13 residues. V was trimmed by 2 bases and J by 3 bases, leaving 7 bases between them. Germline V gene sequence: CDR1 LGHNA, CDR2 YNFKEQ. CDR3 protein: CASSQQGKETQYF. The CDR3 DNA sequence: TGTGCCAGCAGCCAACAGGGAAAAGAGACCCAGTACTTC.

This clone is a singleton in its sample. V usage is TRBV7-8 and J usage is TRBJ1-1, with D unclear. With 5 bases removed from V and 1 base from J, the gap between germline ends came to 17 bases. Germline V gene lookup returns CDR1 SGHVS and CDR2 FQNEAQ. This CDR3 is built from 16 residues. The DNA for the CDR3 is TGTGCCAGCAGCGCCGGAAGTATGGCCAGGAACACTGAAGCTTTCTTT. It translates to CASSAGSMARNTEAFF.

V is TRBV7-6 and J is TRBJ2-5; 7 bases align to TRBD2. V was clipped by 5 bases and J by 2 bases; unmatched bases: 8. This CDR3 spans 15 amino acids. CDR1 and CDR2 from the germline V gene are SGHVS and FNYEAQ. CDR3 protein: CASSQVGLGQETQYF. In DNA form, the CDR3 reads TGTGCCAGCAGCCAAGTCGGACTAGGGCAAGAGACCCAGTACTTC.

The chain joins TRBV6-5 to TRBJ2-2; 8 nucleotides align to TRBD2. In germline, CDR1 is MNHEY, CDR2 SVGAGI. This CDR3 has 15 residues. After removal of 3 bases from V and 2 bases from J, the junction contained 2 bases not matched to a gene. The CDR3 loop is CASSYSGTNTGELFF. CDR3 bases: TGTGCCAGCAGTTATAGCGGGACCAACACCGGGGAGCTGTTTTTT.

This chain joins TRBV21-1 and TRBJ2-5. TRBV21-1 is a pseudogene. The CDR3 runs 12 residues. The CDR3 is CASSPRVETQYF. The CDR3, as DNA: TGTGCCAGCAGCCCCAGAGTAGAGACCCAGTACTTC.

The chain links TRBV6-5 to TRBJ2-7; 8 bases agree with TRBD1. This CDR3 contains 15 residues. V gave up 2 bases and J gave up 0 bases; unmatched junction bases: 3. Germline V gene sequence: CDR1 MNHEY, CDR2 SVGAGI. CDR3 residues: CASSYPGQASYEQYF. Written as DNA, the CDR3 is TGTGCCAGCAGTTACCCGGGACAGGCCTCCTACGAGCAGTACTTC.

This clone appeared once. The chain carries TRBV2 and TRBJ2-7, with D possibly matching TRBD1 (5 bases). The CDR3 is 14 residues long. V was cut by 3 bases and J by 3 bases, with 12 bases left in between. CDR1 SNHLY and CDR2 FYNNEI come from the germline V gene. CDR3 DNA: TGTGCCAGCAGTGATCAGGGAAGGGGCTACGAGCAGTACTTC. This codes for CASSDQGRGYEQYF.

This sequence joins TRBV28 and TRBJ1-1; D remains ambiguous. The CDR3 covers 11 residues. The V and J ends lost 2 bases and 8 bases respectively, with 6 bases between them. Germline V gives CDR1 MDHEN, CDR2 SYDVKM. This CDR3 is CASSLRREAFF. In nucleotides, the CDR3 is TGTGCCAGCAGTTTAAGGAGGGAAGCTTTCTTT.

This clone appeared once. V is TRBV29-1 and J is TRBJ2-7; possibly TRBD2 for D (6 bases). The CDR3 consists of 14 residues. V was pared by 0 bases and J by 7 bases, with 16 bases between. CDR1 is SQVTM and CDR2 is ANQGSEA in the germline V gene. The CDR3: CSVEDLEGLREQYF. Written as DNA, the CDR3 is TGCAGCGTTGAAGATCTTGAGGGACTGAGAGAGCAGTACTTC.

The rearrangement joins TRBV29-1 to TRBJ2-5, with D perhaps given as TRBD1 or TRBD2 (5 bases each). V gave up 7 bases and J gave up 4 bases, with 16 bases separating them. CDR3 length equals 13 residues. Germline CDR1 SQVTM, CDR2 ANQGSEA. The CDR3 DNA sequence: TGCAGCGAAACCACGAGGGGCACAGAGACCCAGTACTTC. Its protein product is CSETTRGTETQYF.

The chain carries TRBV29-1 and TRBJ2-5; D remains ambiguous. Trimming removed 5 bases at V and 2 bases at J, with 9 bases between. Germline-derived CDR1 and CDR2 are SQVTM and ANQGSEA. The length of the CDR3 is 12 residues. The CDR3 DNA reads TGCAGCGTTCGGCGTCAACAAGAGACCCAGTACTTC. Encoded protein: CSVRRQQETQYF.

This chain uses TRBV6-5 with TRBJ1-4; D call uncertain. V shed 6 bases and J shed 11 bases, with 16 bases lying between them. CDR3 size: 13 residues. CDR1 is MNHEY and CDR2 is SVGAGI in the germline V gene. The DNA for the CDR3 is TGTGCCAGCAGCCCTCGGATACCAGATAAACTGTTTTTT. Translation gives CASSPRIPDKLFF.